The next 14 T cell receptor beta chains were all read from a single sample in a study of blood T cell repertoires in COVID-19. Using immunoSEQ multiplex PCR, the repertoire was profiled, and TCRdb retains in-frame clones only, with some absent. The sample contains around 290,000 clones, 75% to 95% of which appear only once. Sequencing input: PBMCs or T cells enriched from blood (not recorded which). The source is a woman aged 25 to 39 who had recovered from COVID-19.

V usage is TRBV4-3 and J usage is TRBJ1-2; 7 bases align to TRBD1. Germline CDR1 reads LGHNA; CDR2 reads YSLEER. The trim removed 4 bases at V and 7 bases at J, leaving 9 bases unmatched. The CDR3 runs 14 residues. In nucleotides, the CDR3 is TGCGCCAGCAGCCCGGAAGGACAGGCGGCTGGCTACACCTTC. Protein: CASSPEGQAAGYTF.

V gene TRBV7-6 combines with J gene TRBJ2-1; 10 bases fit TRBD2. The CDR3 loop spans 17 amino acids. V lost 5 bases to trimming and J lost 0 bases; unmatched junction nucleotides: 7. Germline loops: CDR1 SGHVS, CDR2 FNYEAQ. This CDR3 is CASSPGLAASSYNEQFF. Here the CDR3 DNA reads TGTGCCAGCAGCCCAGGACTAGCGGCGAGCTCCTACAATGAGCAGTTCTTC.

This chain links TRBV25-1 with TRBJ2-1, with 8 bases lining up with TRBD2. Germline V gene sequence: CDR1 MGHDK, CDR2 SYGVNS. There are 16 residues in the CDR3. V dropped 0 bases and J dropped 5; count of bases not matched to a gene: 6. The CDR3, as DNA: TGTGCCAGCAGTGAATATCAGCGGGAGTTGGACAATGAGCAGTTCTTC. It is translated as CASSEYQRELDNEQFF.

The rearrangement joins TRBV7-9 to TRBJ1-3; possibly TRBD1 for D (6 bases). The CDR3 length is 15 residues. The germline gives CDR1 SEHNR, CDR2 FQNEAQ (reference sequence). The V and J ends lost 1 base and 1 base respectively, with 8 bases between them. CDR3 region: CASSLEGVSGNTIYF. The CDR3 DNA is TGTGCCAGCAGCTTAGAGGGGGTATCTGGAAACACCATATATTTT.

V is TRBV2 and J is TRBJ2-2; D unclear. CDR3 length: 15 residues. Germline-derived CDR1 and CDR2 are SNHLY and FYNNEI. V lost 2 bases to trimming and J lost 4 bases, with 11 bases between them. The CDR3 DNA sequence: TGTGCCAGCAGTGAATCCCTAGTGGGCACCGGGGAGCTGTTTTTT. Translated, it gives CASSESLVGTGELFF. The variable domain in full, completed from reference TRBV2 and TRBJ2-2, reads EPEVTQTPSHQVTQMGQEVILRCVPISNHLYFYWYRQILGQKVEFLVSFYNNEISEKSEIFDDQFSVERPDGSNFTLKIRSTKLEDSAMYFCASSESLVGTGELFFGEGSRLTVL.

The count of this clone is one. In nucleotides, the CDR3 is TGTGCCAGCAGTCCCCCGACAGGACCTCACACAGATACGCAGTATTTT. Translation: CASSPPTGPHTDTQYF. The chain has TRBV7-9 and TRBJ2-3, with D possibly being TRBD1 (6 bases). The V end lost 6 bases, the J end lost 2 bases, and 18 bases lay between the germline ends. CDR1 is SEHNR and CDR2 is FQNEAQ in the germline V gene (reference sequence). CDR3 length equals 16 residues.

The count of this clone is one. V usage is TRBV6-5 and J usage is TRBJ2-1, with 11 bases that match TRBD1. V lost 2 bases to trimming and J lost 6 bases; unmatched junction nucleotides: 3. The CDR3 runs 15 residues. Germline CDR1 MNHEY, CDR2 SVGAGI. This chain's CDR3 is CASSYTDRGPNEQFF. CDR3 coding DNA: TGTGCCAGCAGTTACACGGACAGGGGGCCCAATGAGCAGTTCTTC.

The chain combines TRBV28 with TRBJ2-1, with 8 bases fitting TRBD2. This CDR3 spans 15 amino acids. CDR1 is MDHEN, CDR2 SYDVKM, per germline. V dropped 6 bases and J dropped 8; count of bases not matched to a gene: 12. The CDR3 region has the DNA TGTGCCAGCAGCGGGCCGCCAGCGGGAGAAGATGAGCAGTTCTTC. It is translated as CASSGPPAGEDEQFF.

The chain combines TRBV10-3 with TRBJ2-2; 10 nucleotides match TRBD2. V trimming: 6 bases; J trimming: 4 bases; junction bases outside the gene matches: 11. Germline V gene lookup returns CDR1 ENHRY and CDR2 SYGVKD. This CDR3 region has 17 residues. The CDR3 DNA follows: TGTGCCATCAGCTGGTTAGCGGGGGGCCACCTCACCGGGGAGCTGTTTTTT. Translating it yields CAISWLAGGHLTGELFF.

The J gene is TRBJ1-6, the V gene TRBV27; TRBD1 aligns across 9 bases. Trimming took 3 bases from V and 8 from J; bases not matched to a gene: 8. CDR3 size: 16 residues. Germline V gene data show CDR1 as MNHEY and CDR2 as SMNVEV (reference sequence). The CDR3: CASSFGGTGLHSPLHF. The CDR3 nucleotides are TGTGCCAGCAGTTTCGGAGGGACAGGGCTGCATTCACCCCTCCACTTT.

This clone was detected ten times or more. This sequence joins TRBV19 and TRBJ2-7, with a weak D call TRBD2 (5 bases). The germline V gene encodes CDR1 LNHDA and CDR2 SQIVND (reference sequence). Trimming left V 4 bases short and J 1 base short, with 14 bases between. The CDR3 totals 15 residues. The CDR3 sequence is CASSTVQGGSYEQYF. The CDR3 coding sequence is TGTGCCAGTAGTACCGTCCAAGGCGGGTCCTACGAGCAGTACTTC.

This chain connects TRBV2 to TRBJ1-4; 8 nucleotides align to TRBD1. The germline gives CDR1 SNHLY, CDR2 FYNNEI. V was clipped by 6 bases and J by 3 bases; unmatched bases: 6. This CDR3 contains 15 residues. CDR3 sequence reads: CASSDTGGSNEKLFF. DNA of the CDR3: TGTGCCAGCAGCGATACAGGGGGATCTAATGAAAAACTGTTTTTT.

This sequence joins TRBV7-9 and TRBJ2-5; 11 bases match TRBD2. The CDR3 has 17 residues. After removal of 4 bases from V and 0 bases from J, the junction contained 7 bases not matched to a gene. Germline V gene data show CDR1 as SEHNR and CDR2 as FQNEAQ (reference sequence). The CDR3 is CASSSGTSGVYQETQYF. In nucleotides, the CDR3 is TGTGCCAGCAGCTCCGGGACTAGCGGAGTGTACCAAGAGACCCAGTACTTC.

The chain joins TRBV5-1 to TRBJ1-1; D perhaps matches TRBD1 (5 bases). Germline V gene lookup returns CDR1 SGHRS and CDR2 YFSETQ. V lost 4 bases and J lost 4, with 14 bases in between. The CDR3 loop spans 14 amino acids. CDR3 in amino acids: CASSPTQGGTEAFF. The CDR3 nucleotides read TGCGCCAGCAGCCCAACTCAGGGAGGCACTGAAGCTTTCTTT. The full variable domain, in which reference TRBV5-1 and TRBJ1-1 provide the parts outside the CDR3, is KAGVTQTPRYLIKTRGQQVTLSCSPISGHRSVSWYQQTPGQGLQFLFEYFSETQRNKGNFPGRFSGRQFSNSRSEMNVSTLELGDSALYLCASSPTQGGTEAFFGQGTRLTVV.